The 7 T cell receptor beta chains listed next were all sequenced from one sample in a study of low-dose radiotherapy and immunotherapy resistance in tumors. Time point indicated: after trial treatment. Treatment given: LDRT plus nivolumab, ipilimumab, low-dose cyclophosphamide and aspirin (RACIN trial). Priming of first-strand cDNA relied on TRAV- and TRBV-specific primers (covering alpha and beta chains). Both a constant-region primer and a V-primer adapter served to amplify TCRs across roughly 20 PCR cycles. MiXCR was run by TCRdb on the reads, yielding one entry per CDR3 protein. The table shows about 100,000 distinct CDR3 sequences, with less than 25% occurring only once. The input for sequencing was PBMCs, taken after low-dose radiotherapy plus immunotherapy. Every receptor here comes from a male donor with prostate cancer.

Here the CDR3 reads CASSLAPLRGVGSEQFF. The CDR3 DNA reads as TGTGCCAGCAGCTTAGCCCCCCTGCGGGGTGTAGGGAGTGAGCAGTTCTTC. The chain is built from TRBV7-2 and TRBJ2-1; a weak D match, TRBD2 (6 bases). CDR1 is SGHTA, CDR2 FQGNSA, per germline. This CDR3 contains 17 residues. V was cut by 0 bases and J by 9 bases, with 21 bases left in between. The whole variable domain, filled in from reference TRBV7-2 and TRBJ2-1, reads GAGVSQSPSNKVTEKGKDVELRCDPISGHTALYWYRQSLGQGLEFLIYFQGNSAPDKSGLPSDRFSAERTGGSVSTLTIQRTQQEDSAVYLCASSLAPLRGVGSEQFFGPGTRLTVL.

V is TRBV28 and J is TRBJ2-7; D might be TRBD1 (6 bases). The CDR3 length is 16 residues. Deletions cut 7 bases from V and 0 bases from J, with 19 bases between. Germline V CDR1 and CDR2: MDHEN, SYDVKM. DNA of the CDR3: TGTGCCAGCATCCCCAACAGGGCAGGGAACTCCTACGAGCAGTACTTC. It translates to CASIPNRAGNSYEQYF.

This clonotype was recorded many times. The CDR3 sequence: CASSVDGKINTEAFF. In nucleotides, the CDR3 is TGTGCCAGCAGCGTAGATGGAAAGATAAACACTGAAGCTTTCTTT. The chain carries TRBV9 and TRBJ1-1; no clear D. Germline-derived CDR1 and CDR2 are SGDLS and YYNGEE. The CDR3 extends over 15 amino acids. V dropped 0 bases and J dropped 2 bases, with 11 bases sitting between them.

A word on this clonotype: A far larger clone is only one base removed, so a read error is likely. V and J are TRBV6-5 and TRBJ2-7; no clear D. The germline V gene has CDR1 MNHEY and CDR2 SVGAGI. V was shortened by 5 bases and J by 2 bases, with 10 bases between the two germline ends. The CDR3 covers 13 residues. CDR3 sequence reads: CASSEAIAYEQYF. The CDR3 DNA is TGTGCCAGCAGTGAGGCTATAGCCTACGAGCAGTACTTC.

This clonotype was seen ten or more times. This chain connects TRBV14 to TRBJ2-1; TRBD2 matches at 8 bases. CDR1 and CDR2 from the germline V gene are SGHDN and FVKESK. The CDR3 consists of 11 residues. V was clipped by 5 bases and J by 12 bases; unmatched bases: 3. The CDR3 sequence is CASSSGGPQFF. CDR3 DNA sequence: TGTGCCAGCAGCAGCGGGGGACCGCAGTTCTTC.

This clonotype was observed at least ten times. The chain employs TRBV7-8 and TRBJ1-1; D unclear. V was cut by 5 bases and J by 1 base, with 17 bases left in between. The CDR3 is 16 amino acids. Germline V lookup: CDR1 SGHVS, CDR2 FQNEAQ. CDR3 DNA sequence: TGTGCCAGCAGCATCTCGGTCCCTACCTCGAACACTGAAGCTTTCTTT. Encoded protein: CASSISVPTSNTEAFF.

This clonotype has a count of ten or more. This chain connects TRBV7-2 to TRBJ2-1, with TRBD2 matching 16 bases. Germline V gene lookup returns CDR1 SGHTA and CDR2 FQGNSA. The J segment lost 3 bases and the V segment lost 6 bases, leaving 5 bases of the junction unmatched. The CDR3 runs to 17 residues. The CDR3 DNA reads TGTGCCAGCAGGGGACTAGCGGGGGGGTGGAACTACAATGAGCAGTTCTTC. This sequence encodes CASRGLAGGWNYNEQFF.